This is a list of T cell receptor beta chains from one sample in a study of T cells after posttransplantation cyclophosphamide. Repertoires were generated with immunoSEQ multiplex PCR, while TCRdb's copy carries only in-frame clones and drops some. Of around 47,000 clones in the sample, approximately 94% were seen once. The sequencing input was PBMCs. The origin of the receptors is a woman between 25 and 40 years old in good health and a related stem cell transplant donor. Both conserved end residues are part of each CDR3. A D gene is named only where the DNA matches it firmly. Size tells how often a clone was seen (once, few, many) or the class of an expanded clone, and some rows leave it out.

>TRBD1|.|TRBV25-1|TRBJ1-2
TGTGCCAGCAGCCAAGACAGGGACTATGGCTACACCTTC
CASSQDRDYGYTF
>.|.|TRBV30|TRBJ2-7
TGTGCCTTCCTCAGGAGAGGGAACCCCTACGAGCAGTACTTC
CAFLRRGNPYEQYF
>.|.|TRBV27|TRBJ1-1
TGTGCCAGCAGTTTATCAATTTTGACTACTGAAGCTTTCTTT
CASSLSILTTEAFF
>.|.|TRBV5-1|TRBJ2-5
TGCGCCAGCAGCTCCGGGTCCCAAGAGACCCAGTACTTC
CASSSGSQETQYF
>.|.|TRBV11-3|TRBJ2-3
TGTGCCAGCAGCTTAGTGGGAGTTGGCACAGATACGCAGTATTTT
CASSLVGVGTDTQYF
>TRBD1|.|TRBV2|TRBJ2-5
TGTGCCAGCAGTCTGGACAGGGAAGAGACCCAGTACTTC
CASSLDREETQYF
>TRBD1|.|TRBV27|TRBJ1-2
TGTGCCAGCAGTCGACAGGGCCTATATGGCTACACCTTC
CASSRQGLYGYTF
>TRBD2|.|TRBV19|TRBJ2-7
TGTGCCAGTAGTCTCCGACTAGCGTACGAGCAGTACTTC
CASSLRLAYEQYF
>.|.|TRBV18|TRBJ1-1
TGTGCCAGCTCACCCCGAGGGCAGGTGAACACTGAAGCTTTCTTT
CASSPRGQVNTEAFF
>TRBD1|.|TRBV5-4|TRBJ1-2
TGTGCCAGCAGCTTGGGACAGGGGCAGTACAACTATGGCTACACCTTC
CASSLGQGQYNYGYTF
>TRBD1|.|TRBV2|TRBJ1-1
TGTGCCAGCAGTGAAGCAGGGACAGGGGCTTTACTGAACACTGAAGCTTTCTTT
CASSEAGTGALLNTEAFF
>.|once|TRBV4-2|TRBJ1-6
TGTGCCAGCAGAGTCGAACTCTCCTATAATTCACCCCTCCACTTT
CASRVELSYNSPLHF
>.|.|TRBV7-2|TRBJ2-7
TGTGCCAGCAGCTTAGATAGAACAGGCCAGTACTTC
CASSLDRTGQYF
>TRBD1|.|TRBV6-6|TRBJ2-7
TGTGCCAGCAGTTCCCCGGACAGGGCTTACGAGCAGTACTTC
CASSSPDRAYEQYF
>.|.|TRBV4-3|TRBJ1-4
TGCGCCAGCAGCCAAGCCGGACAGAGGGTCGAAAAACTGTTTTTT
CASSQAGQRVEKLFF
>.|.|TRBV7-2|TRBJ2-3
TGTGCCAGCAGCTTACTTACAAGCGGAGGCACAGATACGCAGTATTTT
CASSLLTSGGTDTQYF